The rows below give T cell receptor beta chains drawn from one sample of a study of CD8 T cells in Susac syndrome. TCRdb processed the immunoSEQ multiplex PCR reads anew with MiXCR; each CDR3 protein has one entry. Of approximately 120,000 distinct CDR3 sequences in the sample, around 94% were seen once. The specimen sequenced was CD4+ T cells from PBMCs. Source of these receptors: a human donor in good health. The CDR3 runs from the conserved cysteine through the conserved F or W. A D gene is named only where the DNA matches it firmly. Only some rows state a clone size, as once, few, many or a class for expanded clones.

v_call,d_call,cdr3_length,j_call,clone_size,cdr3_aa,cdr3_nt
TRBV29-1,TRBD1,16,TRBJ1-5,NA,CSGSRDRVHSNQPQHF,TGCAGCGGGTCCCGGGACAGGGTACATAGCAATCAGCCCCAGCATTTT
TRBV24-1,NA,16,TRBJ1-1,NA,CATSDSAGLMNTEAFF,TGTGCCACCAGTGATTCTGCGGGACTTATGAACACTGAAGCTTTCTTT
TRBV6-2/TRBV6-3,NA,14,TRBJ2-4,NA,CASSYSSGKNIQYF,TGTGCCAGCAGTTACTCTAGCGGCAAAAACATTCAGTACTTC
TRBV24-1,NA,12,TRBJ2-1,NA,CATRDRNNEQFF,TGTGCCACCAGAGACAGAAACAATGAGCAGTTCTTC
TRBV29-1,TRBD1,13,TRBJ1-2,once,CSVDSRGRYGYTF,TGCAGCGTTGATTCCAGGGGGAGGTATGGCTACACCTTC
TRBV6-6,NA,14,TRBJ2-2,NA,CASGRTVNTGELFF,TGTGCCAGCGGCCGAACGGTTAACACCGGGGAGCTGTTTTTT
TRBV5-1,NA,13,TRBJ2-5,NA,CASSLYGGETQYF,TGCGCCAGCAGCTTGTACGGGGGAGAGACCCAGTACTTC
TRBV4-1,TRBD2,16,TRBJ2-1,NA,CASSQVRLAVYNEQFF,TGCGCCAGCAGCCAAGTGCGGCTAGCGGTCTACAATGAGCAGTTCTTC
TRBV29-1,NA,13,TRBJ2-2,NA,CSVDWENTGELFF,TGCAGCGTTGACTGGGAGAACACCGGGGAGCTGTTTTTT
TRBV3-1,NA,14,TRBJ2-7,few,CASSQGEQAYEQYF,TGTGCCAGCAGCCAGGGGGAACAGGCGTACGAGCAGTACTTC
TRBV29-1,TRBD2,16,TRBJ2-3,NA,CSVGIGLAGYTDTQYF,TGCAGCGTGGGGATTGGGCTAGCGGGCTACACAGATACGCAGTATTTT
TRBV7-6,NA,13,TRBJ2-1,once,CASGHGGANEQFF,TGTGCCAGCGGACATGGGGGGGCAAATGAGCAGTTCTTC
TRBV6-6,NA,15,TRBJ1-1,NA,CASRYSRVGGTEAFF,TGTGCCAGCAGATACTCAAGAGTGGGGGGCACTGAAGCTTTCTTT
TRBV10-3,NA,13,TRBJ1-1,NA,CAISPGRDTEAFF,TGTGCCATCAGTCCAGGACGAGACACTGAAGCTTTCTTT
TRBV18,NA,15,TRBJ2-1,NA,CASSPGQGLNNEQFF,TGTGCCAGCTCACCCGGGCAGGGGCTAAACAATGAGCAGTTCTTC
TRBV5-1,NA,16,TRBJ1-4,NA,CASSLDSQGGYEKLFF,TGCGCCAGCAGCTTGGACTCTCAGGGCGGGTATGAAAAACTGTTTTTT
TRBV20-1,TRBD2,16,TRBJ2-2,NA,CSARHQTSGNTGELFF,TGCAGTGCACGACACCAGACTAGCGGGAACACCGGGGAGCTGTTTTTT
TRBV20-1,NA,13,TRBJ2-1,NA,CSANRVGANEQFF,TGCAGTGCAAACAGGGTTGGGGCCAATGAGCAGTTCTTC
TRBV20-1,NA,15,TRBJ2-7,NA,CSARVLLTGEAEQYF,TGCAGTGCTAGAGTCCTACTTACAGGGGAGGCCGAGCAGTACTTC
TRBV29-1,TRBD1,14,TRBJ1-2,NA,CSVGQGRSLTGYTF,TGCAGCGTCGGACAGGGACGATCCCTGACTGGCTACACCTTC
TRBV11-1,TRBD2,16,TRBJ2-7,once,CASSLEASGRANEQYF,TGTGCCAGCAGCTTAGAAGCTAGCGGGAGGGCCAACGAGCAGTACTTC
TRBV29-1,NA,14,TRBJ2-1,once,CSVDETIIYNEQFF,TGCAGCGTTGACGAGACTATAATTTACAATGAGCAGTTCTTC
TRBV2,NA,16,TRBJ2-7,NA,CASSELGGNAAYEQYF,TGTGCCAGCAGTGAACTCGGGGGCAACGCGGCCTACGAGCAGTACTTC
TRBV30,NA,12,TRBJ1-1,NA,CAWSVRNTEAFF,TGTGCCTGGAGTGTACGGAACACTGAAGCTTTCTTT
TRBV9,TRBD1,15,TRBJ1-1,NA,CASSPTGVKDTEAFF,TGTGCCAGCAGCCCCACAGGGGTTAAGGACACTGAAGCTTTCTTT
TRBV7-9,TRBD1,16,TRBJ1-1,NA,CASSDQTGLGNTEAFF,TGTGCCAGCAGCGATCAGACAGGGCTGGGGAACACTGAAGCTTTCTTT
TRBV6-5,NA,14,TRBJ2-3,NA,CASSYRWETDTQYF,TGTGCCAGCAGTTATCGGTGGGAAACAGATACGCAGTATTTT
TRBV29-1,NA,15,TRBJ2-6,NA,CSVEAGLAGANVLTF,TGCAGCGTTGAAGCAGGCCTGGCTGGGGCCAACGTCCTGACTTTC
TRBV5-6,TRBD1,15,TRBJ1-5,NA,CASSAMAGGRQPQHF,TGTGCCAGCAGCGCCATGGCAGGGGGACGGCAGCCCCAGCATTTT
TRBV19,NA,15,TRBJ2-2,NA,CARPRGRGGTGELFF,TGTGCCAGACCCAGAGGGAGGGGGGGCACCGGGGAGCTGTTTTTT
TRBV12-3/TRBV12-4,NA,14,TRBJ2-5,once,CASSPAASQETQYF,TGTGCCAGCAGCCCCGCGGCCAGCCAAGAGACCCAGTACTTC
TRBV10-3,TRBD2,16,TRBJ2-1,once,CAISESLAGVDNEQFF,TGTGCCATCAGTGAGTCACTAGCGGGAGTTGACAATGAGCAGTTCTTC
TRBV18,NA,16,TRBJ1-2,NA,CATAKEWGVSPYGYTF,TGTGCTACCGCCAAAGAGTGGGGGGTATCTCCATATGGCTACACCTTC
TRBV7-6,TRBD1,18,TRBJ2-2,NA,CASSLAARGRRATGELFF,TGTGCCAGCAGCTTAGCGGCTAGGGGGCGTAGGGCGACCGGGGAGCTGTTTTTT
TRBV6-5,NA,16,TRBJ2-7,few,CASSYITATGSYEQYF,TGTGCCAGCAGTTACATCACAGCCACTGGTTCCTACGAGCAGTACTTC
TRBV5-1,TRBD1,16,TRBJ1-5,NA,CASSSGQGGPNQPQHF,TGCGCCAGCAGCTCGGGACAGGGGGGGCCGAATCAGCCCCAGCATTTT
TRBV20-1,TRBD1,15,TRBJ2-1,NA,CSARALGQGYNEQFF,TGCAGTGCTAGAGCTCTGGGACAGGGATACAATGAGCAGTTCTTC
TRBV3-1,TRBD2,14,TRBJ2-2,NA,CASSPGLGTGELFF,TGTGCCAGCAGCCCGGGACTAGGCACCGGGGAGCTGTTTTTT
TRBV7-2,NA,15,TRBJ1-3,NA,CASSYSVDSGNTIYF,TGTGCCAGCAGTTATTCGGTGGACTCTGGAAACACCATATATTTT
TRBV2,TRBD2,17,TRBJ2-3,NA,CASSGLAGGPGAYTQYF,TGTGCCAGCAGTGGACTAGCGGGAGGGCCGGGGGCGTATACGCAGTATTTT
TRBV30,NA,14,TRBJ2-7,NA,CAWNRASLPYEQYF,TGTGCCTGGAACAGGGCCAGTCTTCCCTACGAGCAGTACTTC
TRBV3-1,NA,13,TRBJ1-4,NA,CASSPSWGDKLFF,TGTGCCAGCAGCCCAAGTTGGGGTGACAAACTGTTTTTT
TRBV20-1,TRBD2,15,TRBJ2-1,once,CSARVPGLAYNEQFF,TGCAGTGCTAGAGTCCCGGGACTAGCGTACAATGAGCAGTTCTTC
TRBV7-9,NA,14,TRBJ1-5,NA,CASSLGGPQGPQHF,TGTGCCAGCAGCTTGGGGGGTCCCCAAGGGCCCCAGCATTTT
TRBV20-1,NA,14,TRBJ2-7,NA,CSARGGRGGHEQYF,TGCAGTGCTAGAGGTGGCAGGGGAGGCCACGAGCAGTACTTC
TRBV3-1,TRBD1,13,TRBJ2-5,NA,CASSQAGGETQYF,TGTGCCAGCAGCCAAGCAGGGGGTGAGACCCAGTACTTC
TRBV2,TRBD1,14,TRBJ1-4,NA,CASSRQGGNEKLFF,TGTGCCAGCAGTAGACAGGGGGGAAATGAAAAACTGTTTTTT
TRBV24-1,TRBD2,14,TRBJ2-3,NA,CATSDPAGEDTQYF,TGTGCCACCAGTGATCCGGCGGGAGAGGATACGCAGTATTTT